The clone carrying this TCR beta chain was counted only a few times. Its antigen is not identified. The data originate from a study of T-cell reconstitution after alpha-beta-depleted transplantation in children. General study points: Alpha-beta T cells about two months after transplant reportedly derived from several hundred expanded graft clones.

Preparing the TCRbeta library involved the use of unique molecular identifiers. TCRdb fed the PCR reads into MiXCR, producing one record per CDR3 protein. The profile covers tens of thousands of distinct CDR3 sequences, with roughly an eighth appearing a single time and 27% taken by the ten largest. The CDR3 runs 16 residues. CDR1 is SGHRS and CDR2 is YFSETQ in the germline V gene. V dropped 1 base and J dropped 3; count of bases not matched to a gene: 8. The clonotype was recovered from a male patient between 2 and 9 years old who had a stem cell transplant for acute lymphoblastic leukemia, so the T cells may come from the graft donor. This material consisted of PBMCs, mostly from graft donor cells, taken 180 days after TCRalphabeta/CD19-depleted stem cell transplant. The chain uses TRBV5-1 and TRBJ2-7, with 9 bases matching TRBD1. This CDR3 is CASSLSPGQGHYEQYF. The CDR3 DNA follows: TGCGCCAGCAGCTTGTCCCCGGGACAGGGCCACTACGAGCAGTACTTC.